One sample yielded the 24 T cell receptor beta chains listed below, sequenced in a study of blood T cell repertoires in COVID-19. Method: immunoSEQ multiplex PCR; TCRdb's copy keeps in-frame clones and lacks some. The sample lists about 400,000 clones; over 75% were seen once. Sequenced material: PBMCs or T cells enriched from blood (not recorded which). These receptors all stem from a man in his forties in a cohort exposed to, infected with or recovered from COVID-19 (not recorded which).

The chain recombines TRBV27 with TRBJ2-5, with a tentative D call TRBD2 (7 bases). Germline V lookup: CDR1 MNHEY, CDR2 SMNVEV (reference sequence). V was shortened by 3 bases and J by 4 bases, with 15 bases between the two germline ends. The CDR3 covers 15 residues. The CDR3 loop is CASSFRGGRGETQYF. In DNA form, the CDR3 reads TGTGCCAGCAGTTTCAGGGGCGGGAGAGGAGAGACCCAGTACTTC.

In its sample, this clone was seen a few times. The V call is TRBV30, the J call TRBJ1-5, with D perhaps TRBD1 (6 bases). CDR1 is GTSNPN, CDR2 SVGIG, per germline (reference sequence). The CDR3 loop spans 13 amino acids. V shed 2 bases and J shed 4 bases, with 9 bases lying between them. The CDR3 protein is CAWSQGRNQPQHF. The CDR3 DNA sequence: TGTGCCTGGAGTCAGGGGCGAAATCAGCCCCAGCATTTT.

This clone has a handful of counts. CDR3 nucleotides: TGTGCCAGCTCACCAGTGGGGCGAGATCAGCCCCAGCATTTT. Translating gives CASSPVGRDQPQHF. V usage is TRBV18 and J usage is TRBJ1-5; the D gene is possibly TRBD1 (5 bases). From germline, CDR1 is KGHSH and CDR2 LQKENI. The CDR3 runs to 14 residues. V was cut by 2 bases and J by 5 bases, with 10 bases left in between.

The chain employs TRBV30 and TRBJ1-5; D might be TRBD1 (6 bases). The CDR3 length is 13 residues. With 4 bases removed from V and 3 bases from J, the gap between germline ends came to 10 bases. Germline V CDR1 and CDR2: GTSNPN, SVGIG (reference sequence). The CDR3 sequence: CAWMRGPNQPQHF. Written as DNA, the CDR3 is TGTGCCTGGATGCGGGGGCCCAATCAGCCCCAGCATTTT.

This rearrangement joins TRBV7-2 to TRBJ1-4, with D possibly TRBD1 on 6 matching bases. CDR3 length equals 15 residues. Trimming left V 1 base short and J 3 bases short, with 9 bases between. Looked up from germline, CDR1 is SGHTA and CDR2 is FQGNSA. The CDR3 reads CASSLVGAANEKLFF. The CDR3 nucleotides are TGTGCCAGCAGCTTAGTGGGGGCAGCTAATGAAAAACTGTTTTTT.

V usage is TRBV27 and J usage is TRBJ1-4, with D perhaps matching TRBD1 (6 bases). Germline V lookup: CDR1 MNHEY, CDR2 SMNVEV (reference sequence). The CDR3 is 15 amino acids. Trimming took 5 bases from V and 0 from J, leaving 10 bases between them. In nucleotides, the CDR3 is TGTGCCAGCAGTGGGGGCCGTTCAACTAATGAAAAACTGTTTTTT. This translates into CASSGGRSTNEKLFF. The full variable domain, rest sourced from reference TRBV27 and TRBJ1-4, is EAQVTQNPRYLITVTGKKLTVTCSQNMNHEYMSWYRQDPGLGLRQIYYSMNVEVTDKGDVPEGYKVSRKEKRNFPLILESPSPNQTSLYFCASSGGRSTNEKLFFGSGTQLSVL.

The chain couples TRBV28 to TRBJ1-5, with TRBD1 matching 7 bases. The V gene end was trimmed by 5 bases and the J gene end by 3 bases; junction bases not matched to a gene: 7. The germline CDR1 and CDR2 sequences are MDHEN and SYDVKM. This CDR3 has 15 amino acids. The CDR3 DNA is TGTGCCAGCAGTGCCTCGACAGGGTACAATCAGCCCCAGCATTTT. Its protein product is CASSASTGYNQPQHF.

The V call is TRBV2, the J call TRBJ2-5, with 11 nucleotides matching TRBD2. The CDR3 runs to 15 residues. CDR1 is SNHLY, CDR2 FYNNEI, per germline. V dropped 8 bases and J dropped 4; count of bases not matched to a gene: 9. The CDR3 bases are TGTGCCAGCTTTAGGAGTAGCGGGAGGGCAGAGACCCAGTACTTC. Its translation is CASFRSSGRAETQYF.

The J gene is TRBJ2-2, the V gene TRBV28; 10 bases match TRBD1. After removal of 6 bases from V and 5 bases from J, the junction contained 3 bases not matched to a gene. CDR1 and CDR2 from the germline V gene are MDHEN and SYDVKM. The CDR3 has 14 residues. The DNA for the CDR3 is TGTGCCAGCAGAACGGGACAGGGGACCGGGGAGCTGTTTTTT. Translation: CASRTGQGTGELFF. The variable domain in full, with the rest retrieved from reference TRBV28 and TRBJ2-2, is DVKVTQSSRYLVKRTGEKVFLECVQDMDHENMFWYRQDPGLGLRLIYFSYDVKMKEKGDIPEGYSVSREKKERFSLILESASTNQTSMYLCASRTGQGTGELFFGEGSRLTVL.

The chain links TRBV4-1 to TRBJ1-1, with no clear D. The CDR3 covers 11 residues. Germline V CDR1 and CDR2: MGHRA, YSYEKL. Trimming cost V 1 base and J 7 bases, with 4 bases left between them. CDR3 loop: CASSQAGEAFF. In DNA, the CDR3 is TGCGCCAGCAGCCAAGCCGGTGAAGCTTTCTTT.

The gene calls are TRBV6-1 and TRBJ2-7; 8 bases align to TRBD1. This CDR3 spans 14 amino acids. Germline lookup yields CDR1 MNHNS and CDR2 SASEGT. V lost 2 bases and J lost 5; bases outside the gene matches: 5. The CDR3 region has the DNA TGTGCCAGCAGTGAACATCCAGGGGGCAACGAGCAGTACTTC. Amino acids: CASSEHPGGNEQYF.

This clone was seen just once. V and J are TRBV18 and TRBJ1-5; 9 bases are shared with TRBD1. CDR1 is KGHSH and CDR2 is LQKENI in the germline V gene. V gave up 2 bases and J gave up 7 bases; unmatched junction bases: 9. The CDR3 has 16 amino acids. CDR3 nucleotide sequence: TGTGCCAGCTCACCATATCCACAGGGGGCTTACCAGCCCCAGCATTTT. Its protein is CASSPYPQGAYQPQHF. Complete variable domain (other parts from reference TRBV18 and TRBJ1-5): NAGVMQNPRHLVRRRGQEARLRCSPMKGHSHVYWYRQLPEEGLKFMVYLQKENIIDESGMPKERFSAEFPKEGPSILRIQQVVRGDSAAYFCASSPYPQGAYQPQHFGDGTRLSIL.

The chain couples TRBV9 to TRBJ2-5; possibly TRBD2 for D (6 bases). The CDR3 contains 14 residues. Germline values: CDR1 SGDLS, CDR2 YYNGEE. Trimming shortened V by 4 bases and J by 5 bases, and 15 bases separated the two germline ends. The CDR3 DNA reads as TGTGCCAGCAGCATTATGGAGGGCCGGGAGACCCAGTACTTC. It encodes CASSIMEGRETQYF.

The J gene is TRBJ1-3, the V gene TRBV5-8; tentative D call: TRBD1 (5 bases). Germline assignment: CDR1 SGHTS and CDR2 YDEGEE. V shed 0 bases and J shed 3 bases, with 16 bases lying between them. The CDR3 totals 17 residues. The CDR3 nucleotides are TGTGCCAGCAGCTTGGTCCCGGGACTGTCCTTTGGAAACACCATATATTTT. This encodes CASSLVPGLSFGNTIYF.

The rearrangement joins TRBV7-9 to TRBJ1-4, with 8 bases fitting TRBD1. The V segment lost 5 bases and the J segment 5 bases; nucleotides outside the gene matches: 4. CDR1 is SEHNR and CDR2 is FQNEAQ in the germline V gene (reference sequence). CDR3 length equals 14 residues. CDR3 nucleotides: TGTGCCAGCAGCCCTGACAGGGGAAATGAAAAACTGTTTTTT. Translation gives CASSPDRGNEKLFF.

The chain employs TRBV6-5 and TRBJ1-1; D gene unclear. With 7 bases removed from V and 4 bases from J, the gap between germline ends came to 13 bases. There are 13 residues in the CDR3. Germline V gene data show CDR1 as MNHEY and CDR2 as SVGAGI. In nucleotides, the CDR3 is TGTGCCAGCAAACACTACCTCGGCACTGAAGCTTTCTTT. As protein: CASKHYLGTEAFF.

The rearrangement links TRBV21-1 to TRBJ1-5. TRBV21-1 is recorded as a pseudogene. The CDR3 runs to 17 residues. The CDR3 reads CASSQRGGLHSNQPQHF. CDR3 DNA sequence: TGTGCCAGCAGCCAAAGGGGGGGACTTCATAGCAATCAGCCCCAGCATTTT.

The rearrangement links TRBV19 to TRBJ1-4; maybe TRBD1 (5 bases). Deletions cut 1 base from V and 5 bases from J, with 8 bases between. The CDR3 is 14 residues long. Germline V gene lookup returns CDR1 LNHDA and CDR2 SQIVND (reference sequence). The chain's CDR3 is CASSIARANEKLFF. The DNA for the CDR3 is TGTGCCAGTAGTATAGCCAGGGCAAATGAAAAACTGTTTTTT.

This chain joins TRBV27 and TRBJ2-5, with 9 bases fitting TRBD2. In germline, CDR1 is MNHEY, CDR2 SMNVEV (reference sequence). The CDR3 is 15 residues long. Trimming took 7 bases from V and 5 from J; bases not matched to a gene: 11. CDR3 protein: CASNPRGRAYETQYF. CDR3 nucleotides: TGTGCCAGCAACCCTCGCGGGAGGGCCTATGAGACCCAGTACTTC.

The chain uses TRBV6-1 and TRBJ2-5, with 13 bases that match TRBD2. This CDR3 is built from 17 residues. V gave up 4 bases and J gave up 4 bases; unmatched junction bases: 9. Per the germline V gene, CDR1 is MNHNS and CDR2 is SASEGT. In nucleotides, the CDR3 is TGTGCCAGCAGTGGAACACGGACTAGCGGGAGTAGAGAGACCCAGTACTTC. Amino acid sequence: CASSGTRTSGSRETQYF.

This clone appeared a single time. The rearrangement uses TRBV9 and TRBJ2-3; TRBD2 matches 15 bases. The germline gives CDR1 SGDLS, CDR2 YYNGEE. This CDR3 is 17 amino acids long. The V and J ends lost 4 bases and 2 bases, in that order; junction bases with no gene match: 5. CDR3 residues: CASSPRTSGRATDTQYF. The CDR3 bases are TGTGCCAGCAGCCCCCGGACTAGCGGGAGGGCCACAGATACGCAGTATTTT. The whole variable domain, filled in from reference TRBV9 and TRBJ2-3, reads DSGVTQTPKHLITATGQRVTLRCSPRSGDLSVYWYQQSLDQGLQFLIQYYNGEERAKGNILERFSAQQFPDLHSELNLSSLELGDSALYFCASSPRTSGRATDTQYFGPGTRLTVL.

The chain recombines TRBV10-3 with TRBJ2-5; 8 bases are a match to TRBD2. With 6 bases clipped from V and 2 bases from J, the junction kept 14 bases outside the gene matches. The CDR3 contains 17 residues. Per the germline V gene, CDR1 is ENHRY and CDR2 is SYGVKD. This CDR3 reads CAIRGSGSSGEQETQYF. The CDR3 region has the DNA TGTGCCATCAGGGGGAGCGGGAGCTCCGGGGAACAAGAGACCCAGTACTTC.

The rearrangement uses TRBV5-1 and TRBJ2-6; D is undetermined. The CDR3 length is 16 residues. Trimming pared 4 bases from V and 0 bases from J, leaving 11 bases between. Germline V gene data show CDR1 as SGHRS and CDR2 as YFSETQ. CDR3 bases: TGCGCCAGCAGCCCCCAACAGTTCTCTGGGGCCAACGTCCTGACTTTC. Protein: CASSPQQFSGANVLTF.

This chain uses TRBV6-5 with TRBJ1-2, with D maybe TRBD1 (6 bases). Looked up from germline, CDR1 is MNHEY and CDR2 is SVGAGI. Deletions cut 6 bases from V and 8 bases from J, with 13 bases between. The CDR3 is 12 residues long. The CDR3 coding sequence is TGTGCCAGCAGCAAACAGGGTGGCGGCTACACCTTC. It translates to CASSKQGGGYTF.